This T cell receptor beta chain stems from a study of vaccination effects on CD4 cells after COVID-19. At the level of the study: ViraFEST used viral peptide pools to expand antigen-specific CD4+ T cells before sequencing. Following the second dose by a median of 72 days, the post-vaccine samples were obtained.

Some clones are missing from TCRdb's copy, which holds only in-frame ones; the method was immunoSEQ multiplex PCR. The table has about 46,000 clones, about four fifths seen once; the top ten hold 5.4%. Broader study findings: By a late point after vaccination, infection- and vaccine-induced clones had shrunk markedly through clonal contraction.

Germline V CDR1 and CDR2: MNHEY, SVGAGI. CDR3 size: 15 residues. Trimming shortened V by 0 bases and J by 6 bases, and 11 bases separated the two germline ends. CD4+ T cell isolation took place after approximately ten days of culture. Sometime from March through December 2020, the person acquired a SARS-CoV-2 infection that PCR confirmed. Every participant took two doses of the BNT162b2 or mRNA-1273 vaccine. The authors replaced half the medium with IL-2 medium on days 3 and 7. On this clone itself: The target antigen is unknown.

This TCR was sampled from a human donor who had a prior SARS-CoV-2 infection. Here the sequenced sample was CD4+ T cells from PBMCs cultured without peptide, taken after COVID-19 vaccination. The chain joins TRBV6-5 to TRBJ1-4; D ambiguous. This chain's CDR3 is CASSYSLGDDEKLFF. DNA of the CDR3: TGTGCCAGCAGTTACTCGTTGGGTGACGATGAAAAACTGTTTTTT.